Detailed here is one T cell receptor beta chain. This specimen comes from a study of cytomegalovirus exposure and HLA in healthy donors. Germline values: CDR1 LNHNV, CDR2 YYDKDF (reference sequence). This CDR3 region has 14 residues. V lost 8 bases, J lost 5 bases, and 9 bases stayed unmatched. Donors had nominal health at sampling but likely had unrecorded immune exposures. The PCR had 60 Vbeta and 13 Jbeta primers. Some clones are missing from TCRdb's copy, which holds only in-frame ones; the method was immunoSEQ multiplex PCR. The table records approximately 100,000 clones, 75% to 90% of them present only once.

This receptor was obtained from a man aged 30 to 45 in good health and CMV-seronegative. V gene TRBV15 combines with J gene TRBJ2-5; TRBD1 agrees at 9 bases. Sequencing was performed on PBMCs. CDR3 DNA: TGTGCCACCGAGGAACAGGGGGCGCCGGAGACCCAGTACTTC. Translation: CATEEQGAPETQYF.